The rows below give T cell receptor beta chains drawn from one sample of a study of cytomegalovirus exposure and HLA in healthy donors. Sequencing was performed with immunoSEQ multiplex PCR; in TCRdb, only in-frame clones are kept and a portion is missing. The sample has about 140,000 clones, roughly three quarters seen once. Material: PBMCs. The receptors here all came from a woman aged 45-65 years in good health and CMV-seronegative. CDR3s include the opening cysteine and the closing phenylalanine or tryptophan. A D gene is named only where the DNA matches it firmly. Clone size is not always given. Where it is, it says once, few, many or a class for expanded clones.

D gene	clone size	J gene	V gene	CDR3 protein	CDR3 DNA
TRBD1	NA	TRBJ1-1	TRBV19	CASTLYRGTEAFF	TGTGCCAGTACCCTATACAGGGGAACTGAAGCTTTCTTT
NA	few	TRBJ1-3	TRBV4-2	CASSQDRQTSGNTIYF	TGTGCCAGCAGCCAAGACCGACAGACTTCTGGAAACACCATATATTTT
TRBD1	NA	TRBJ1-1	TRBV29-1	CSVEERRGPVWNTEAFF	TGCAGCGTTGAAGAGCGCAGGGGGCCGGTTTGGAACACTGAAGCTTTCTTT
NA	few	TRBJ2-2	TRBV5-4	CASSRDSTYTGELFF	TGTGCCAGCAGCCGGGACTCCACTTACACCGGGGAGCTGTTTTTT
TRBD1	NA	TRBJ2-3	TRBV5-1	CASSWDRGADTQYF	TGCGCCAGCAGCTGGGACAGGGGGGCAGATACGCAGTATTTT
NA	NA	TRBJ2-3	TRBV5-4	CASSPDTRDTQYF	TGTGCCAGCAGCCCCGATACCCGGGATACGCAGTATTTT
TRBD1	NA	TRBJ2-2	TRBV5-4	CASSRRLQGAGELFF	TGTGCCAGCAGCCGCAGACTACAGGGGGCCGGGGAGCTGTTTTTT
TRBD1	once	TRBJ1-4	TRBV5-1	CASSKDRASTNEKLFF	TGCGCCAGCAGCAAGGACAGGGCTTCAACTAATGAAAAACTGTTTTTT
NA	few	TRBJ1-3	TRBV29-1	CSVSGTNGNTIYF	TGCAGCGTCAGCGGGACAAATGGAAACACCATATATTTT
NA	once	TRBJ1-6	TRBV21-1	CASSLRWPLHF	TGTGCCAGCAGCCTTAGATGGCCCCTCCACTTT
TRBD1	NA	TRBJ1-1	TRBV6-5	CASSSTGMNTEAFF	TGTGCCAGCAGTTCGACAGGGATGAACACTGAAGCTTTCTTT
TRBD1	NA	TRBJ1-2	TRBV9	CASSVGPGGNYGYTF	TGTGCCAGCAGCGTAGGGCCAGGGGGTAACTATGGCTACACCTTC
TRBD1	NA	TRBJ1-5	TRBV5-4	CASSPGTGINQPQHF	TGTGCCAGCAGCCCAGGGACAGGGATCAATCAGCCCCAGCATTTT
NA	few	TRBJ2-7	TRBV4-1	CASSQFAEGSSYEQYF	TGCGCCAGCAGCCAATTCGCGGAAGGGAGCTCCTACGAGCAGTACTTC
NA	NA	TRBJ2-4	TRBV28	CAAQGQNIQYF	TGTGCCGCACAGGGACAAAACATTCAGTACTTC
NA	NA	TRBJ1-1	TRBV11-1	CASSLASGVMNTEAFF	TGTGCCAGCAGCTTAGCTTCAGGGGTCATGAACACTGAAGCTTTCTTT
NA	NA	TRBJ2-7	TRBV2	CASTARNSYEQYF	TGTGCCAGCACGGCCAGGAACTCCTACGAGCAGTACTTC
TRBD2	NA	TRBJ2-3	TRBV6-4	CASRASGGSADTQYF	TGTGCCAGCAGGGCTAGCGGGGGGAGCGCAGATACGCAGTATTTT
NA	NA	TRBJ2-2	TRBV9	CASSNSKVTAEDTGELFF	TGTGCCAGCAGCAATTCGAAAGTTACAGCGGAGGATACCGGGGAGCTGTTTTTT
TRBD1	NA	TRBJ1-5	TRBV4-3	CASSQGRGSQPQHF	TGCGCCAGCAGCCAAGGCAGGGGGAGCCAGCCCCAGCATTTT
NA	many	TRBJ2-6	TRBV6-1	CASSEVGEGANVLTF	TGTGCCAGCAGTGAAGTCGGGGAAGGGGCCAACGTCCTGACTTTC
NA	NA	TRBJ1-1	TRBV27	CASSFSRGTEAFF	TGTGCCAGCAGTTTCTCAAGGGGCACTGAAGCTTTCTTT
TRBD1	few	TRBJ2-3	TRBV19	CASRTGGGTQYF	TGTGCCAGTAGGACAGGGGGAGGTACGCAGTATTTT
NA	NA	TRBJ2-5	TRBV29-1	CSTRAEETQYF	TGCAGCACCAGGGCTGAGGAGACCCAGTACTTC
NA	once	TRBJ2-3	TRBV5-4	CASSSEDRNTDTQYF	TGTGCCAGCAGCTCGGAGGACAGAAACACAGATACGCAGTATTTT
TRBD2	NA	TRBJ2-7	TRBV7-6	CASSPGGDSYEQYF	TGTGCCAGCAGCCCGGGGGGAGACTCCTACGAGCAGTACTTC
TRBD2	NA	TRBJ2-5	TRBV6-4	CASSPIAGGQETQYF	TGTGCCAGCAGTCCCATAGCGGGGGGGCAAGAGACCCAGTACTTC
TRBD2	NA	TRBJ2-7	TRBV5-1	CASSLAGRVEQYF	TGCGCCAGCAGCTTGGCTGGGAGGGTCGAGCAGTACTTC
NA	NA	TRBJ2-2	TRBV11-2	CASSLDIGATGELFF	TGTGCCAGCAGCTTAGATATAGGGGCCACCGGGGAGCTGTTTTTT
NA	NA	TRBJ1-5	TRBV6-1	CAGGVGGGQPQHF	TGTGCCGGGGGGGTGGGGGGAGGTCAGCCCCAGCATTTT
NA	NA	TRBJ1-5	TRBV6-1	CASSEGLTRLRNQPQHF	TGTGCCAGCAGTGAAGGTTTGACCCGACTTAGAAATCAGCCCCAGCATTTT
TRBD1	few	TRBJ2-7	TRBV28	CASSDDRVSDEQYF	TGTGCCAGCAGTGACGACAGGGTAAGCGACGAGCAGTACTTC
TRBD1	NA	TRBJ1-6	TRBV6-7	CASSSGSPRQGDYSPLHF	TGTGCCAGCAGCTCGGGATCCCCGAGACAGGGGGATTATTCACCCCTCCACTTT
NA	NA	TRBJ2-7	TRBV10-1	CASSPRQFSYEQYF	TGCGCCAGCAGCCCACGACAGTTTTCCTACGAGCAGTACTTC
NA	NA	TRBJ2-1	TRBV21-1	CASSKVVKGQAHNEQFF	TGTGCCAGCAGCAAAGTCGTCAAGGGACAGGCTCACAATGAGCAGTTCTTC
TRBD2	NA	TRBJ2-1	TRBV5-4	CASSLGGGAGNEQFF	TGTGCCAGCAGCTTGGGCGGGGGGGCAGGCAATGAGCAGTTCTTC
NA	NA	TRBJ2-3	TRBV5-1	CASSLETYGDTQYF	TGCGCCAGCAGCTTGGAGACTTATGGAGATACGCAGTATTTT
TRBD1	once	TRBJ1-6	TRBV19	CASSRRMGQGADSPLHF	TGTGCCAGTAGCCGAAGGATGGGACAGGGGGCTGATTCACCCCTCCACTTT
TRBD1	NA	TRBJ1-5	TRBV4-1	CASSQGLATGRSQPQHF	TGCGCCAGCAGCCAAGGCCTCGCGACAGGGCGATCTCAGCCCCAGCATTTT
NA	NA	TRBJ2-1	TRBV4-1	CASSQRRGAYNEQFF	TGCGCCAGCAGCCAACGCAGGGGGGCCTACAATGAGCAGTTCTTC
TRBD1	NA	TRBJ2-7	TRBV5-6	CASSPGTGLPYEQYF	TGTGCCAGCAGCCCGGGGACAGGCCTCCCCTACGAGCAGTACTTC
TRBD1	few	TRBJ1-1	TRBV5-1	CASSLIGQDPLAFF	TGCGCCAGCAGCCTAATCGGACAGGACCCTCTGGCTTTCTTT
TRBD2	NA	TRBJ2-3	TRBV15	CATSRDLTSGSPDTQYF	TGTGCCACCAGCAGAGATCTGACTAGCGGGTCTCCAGATACGCAGTATTTT